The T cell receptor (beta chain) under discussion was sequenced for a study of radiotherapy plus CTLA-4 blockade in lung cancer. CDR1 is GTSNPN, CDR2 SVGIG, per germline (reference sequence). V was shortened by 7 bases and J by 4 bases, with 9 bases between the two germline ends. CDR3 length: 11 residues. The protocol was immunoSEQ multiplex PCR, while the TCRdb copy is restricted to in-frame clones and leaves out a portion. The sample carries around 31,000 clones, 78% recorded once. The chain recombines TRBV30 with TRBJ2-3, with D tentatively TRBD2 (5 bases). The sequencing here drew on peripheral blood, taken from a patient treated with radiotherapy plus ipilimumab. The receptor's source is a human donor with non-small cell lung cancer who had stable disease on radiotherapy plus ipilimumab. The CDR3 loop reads CALERADTQYF. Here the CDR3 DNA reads TGTGCCTTAGAGAGGGCAGATACGCAGTATTTT.